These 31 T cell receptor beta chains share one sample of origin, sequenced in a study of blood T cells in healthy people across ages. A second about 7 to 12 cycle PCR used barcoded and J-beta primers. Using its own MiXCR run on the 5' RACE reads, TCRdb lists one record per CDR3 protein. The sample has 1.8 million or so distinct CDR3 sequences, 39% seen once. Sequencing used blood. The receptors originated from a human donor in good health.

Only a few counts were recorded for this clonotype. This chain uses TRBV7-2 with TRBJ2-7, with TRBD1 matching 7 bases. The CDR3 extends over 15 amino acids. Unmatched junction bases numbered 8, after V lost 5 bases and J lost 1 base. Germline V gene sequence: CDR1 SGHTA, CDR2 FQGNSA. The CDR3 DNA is TGTGCCAGCAGCGAAACAGGGACAGCTTCCTACGAGCAGTACTTC. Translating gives CASSETGTASYEQYF.

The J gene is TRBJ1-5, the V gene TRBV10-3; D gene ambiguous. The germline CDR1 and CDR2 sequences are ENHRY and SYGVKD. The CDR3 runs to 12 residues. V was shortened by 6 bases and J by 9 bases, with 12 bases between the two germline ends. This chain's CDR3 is CAIRGEGRPQHF. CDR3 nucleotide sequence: TGTGCCATCAGGGGAGAAGGGCGGCCCCAGCATTTT.

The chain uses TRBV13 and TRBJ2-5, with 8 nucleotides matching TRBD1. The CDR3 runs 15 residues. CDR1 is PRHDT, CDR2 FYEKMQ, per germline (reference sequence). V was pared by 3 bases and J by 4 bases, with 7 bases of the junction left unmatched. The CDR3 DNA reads TGTGCCAGCAGCTTCCGGACAGGGAAGGCAGAGACCCAGTACTTC. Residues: CASSFRTGKAETQYF.

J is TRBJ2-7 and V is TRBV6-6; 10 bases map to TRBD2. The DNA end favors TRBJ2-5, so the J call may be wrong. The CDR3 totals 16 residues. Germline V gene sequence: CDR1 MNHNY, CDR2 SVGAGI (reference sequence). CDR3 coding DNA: TGTGCCAGCAGCAAAACTACTAGCGGGGTCCAAGAGACCCAGTACTTC. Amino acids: CASSKTTSGVQETQYF.

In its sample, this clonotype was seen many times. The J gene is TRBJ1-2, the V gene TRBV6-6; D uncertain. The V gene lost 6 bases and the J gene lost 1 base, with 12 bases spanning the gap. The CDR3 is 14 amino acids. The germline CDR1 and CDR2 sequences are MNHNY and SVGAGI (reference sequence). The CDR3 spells CASSTDGNNYGYTF. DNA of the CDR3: TGTGCCAGCAGCACAGACGGGAATAACTATGGCTACACCTTC.

The CDR3 is CATSREQGAGQPQHF. In nucleotides, the CDR3 is TGTGCCACCAGCAGGGAACAGGGGGCAGGTCAGCCCCAGCATTTT. This chain joins TRBV15 and TRBJ1-5; TRBD1 aligns across 9 bases. After removal of 3 bases from V and 6 bases from J, the junction contained 6 bases not matched to a gene. The CDR3 extends over 15 amino acids. Per germline, CDR1 LNHNV and CDR2 YYDKDF (reference sequence).

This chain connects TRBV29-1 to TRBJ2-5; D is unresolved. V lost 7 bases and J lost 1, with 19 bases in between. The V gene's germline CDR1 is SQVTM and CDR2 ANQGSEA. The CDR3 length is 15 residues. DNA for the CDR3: TGCAGCGGCCGGACGGGCGCTTCGATCCAAGAGACCCAGTACTTC. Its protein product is CSGRTGASIQETQYF.

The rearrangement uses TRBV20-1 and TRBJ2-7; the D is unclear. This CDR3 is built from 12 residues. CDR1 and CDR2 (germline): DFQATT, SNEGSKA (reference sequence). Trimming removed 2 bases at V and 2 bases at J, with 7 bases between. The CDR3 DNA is TGCAGTGCTAGAAACCGGCCCTACGAGCAGTACTTC. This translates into CSARNRPYEQYF.

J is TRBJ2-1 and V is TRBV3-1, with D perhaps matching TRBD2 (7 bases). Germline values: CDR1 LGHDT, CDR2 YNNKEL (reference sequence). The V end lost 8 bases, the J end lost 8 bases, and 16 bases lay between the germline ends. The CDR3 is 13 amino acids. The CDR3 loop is CASGRRGAHEQFF. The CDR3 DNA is TGTGCCAGCGGGCGACGGGGGGCACATGAGCAGTTCTTC.

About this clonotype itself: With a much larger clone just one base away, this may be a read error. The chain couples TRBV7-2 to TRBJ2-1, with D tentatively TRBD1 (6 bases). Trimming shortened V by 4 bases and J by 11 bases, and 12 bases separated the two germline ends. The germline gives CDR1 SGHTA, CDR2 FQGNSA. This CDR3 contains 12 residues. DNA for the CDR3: TGTACCAGCAGCTCAGGGACATCCAAGCAGTTCTTC. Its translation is CTSSSGTSKQFF.

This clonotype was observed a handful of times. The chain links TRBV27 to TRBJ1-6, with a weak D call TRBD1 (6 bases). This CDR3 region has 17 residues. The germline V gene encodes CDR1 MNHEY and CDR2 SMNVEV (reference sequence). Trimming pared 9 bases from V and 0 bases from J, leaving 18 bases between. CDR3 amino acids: CARKKTGLSSYNSPLHF. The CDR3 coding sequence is TGTGCCAGGAAAAAGACAGGTCTAAGCTCCTATAATTCACCCCTCCACTTT.

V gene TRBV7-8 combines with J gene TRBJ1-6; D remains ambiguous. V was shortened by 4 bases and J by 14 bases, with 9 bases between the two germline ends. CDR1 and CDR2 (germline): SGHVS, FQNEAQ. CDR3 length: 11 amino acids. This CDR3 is CASSSQLALHF. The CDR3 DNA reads TGTGCCAGCAGCTCCCAGCTAGCCCTCCACTTT.

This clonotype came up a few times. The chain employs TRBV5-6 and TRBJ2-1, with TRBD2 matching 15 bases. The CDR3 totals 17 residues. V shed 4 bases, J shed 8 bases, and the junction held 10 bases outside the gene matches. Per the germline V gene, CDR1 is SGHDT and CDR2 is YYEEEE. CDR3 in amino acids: CASSRRWTSGGADEQFF. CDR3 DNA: TGTGCCAGCAGCCGACGCTGGACTAGCGGGGGGGCTGATGAGCAGTTCTTC.

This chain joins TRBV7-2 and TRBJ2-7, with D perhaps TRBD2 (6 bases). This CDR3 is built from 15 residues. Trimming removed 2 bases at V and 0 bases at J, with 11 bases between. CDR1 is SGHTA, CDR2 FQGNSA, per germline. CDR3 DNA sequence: TGTGCCAGCAGCTTACCCGGGGGTGCCTCCTACGAGCAGTACTTC. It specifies CASSLPGGASYEQYF.

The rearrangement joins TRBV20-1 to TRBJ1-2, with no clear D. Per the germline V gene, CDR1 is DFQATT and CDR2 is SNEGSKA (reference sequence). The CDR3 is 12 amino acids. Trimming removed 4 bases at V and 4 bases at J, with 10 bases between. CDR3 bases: TGCAGTGCTACACGGTCCGCCTATGGCTACACCTTC. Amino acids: CSATRSAYGYTF.

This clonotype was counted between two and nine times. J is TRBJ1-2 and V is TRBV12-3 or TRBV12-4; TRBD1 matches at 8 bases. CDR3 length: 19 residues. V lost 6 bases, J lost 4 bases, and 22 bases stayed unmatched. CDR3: CASSAYPPSQGALGYGYTF. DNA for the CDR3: TGTGCCAGCAGCGCTTATCCTCCCTCGCAGGGGGCCTTGGGCTATGGCTACACCTTC.

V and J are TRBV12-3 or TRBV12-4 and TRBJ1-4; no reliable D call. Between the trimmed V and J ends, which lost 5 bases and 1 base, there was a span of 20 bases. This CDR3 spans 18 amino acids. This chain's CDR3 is CASSLLQGRIQTNEKLFF. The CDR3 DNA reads TGTGCCAGCAGTCTTCTCCAAGGACGGATTCAAACTAATGAAAAACTGTTTTTT.

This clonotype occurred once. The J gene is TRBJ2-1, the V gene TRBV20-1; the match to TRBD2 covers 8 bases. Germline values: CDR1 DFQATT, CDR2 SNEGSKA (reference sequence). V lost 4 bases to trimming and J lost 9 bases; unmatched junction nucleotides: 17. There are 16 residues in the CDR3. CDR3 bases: TGCAGTGCTACTCCTCACGAGGTAGCGGGGATTAGTGAGCAGTTCTTC. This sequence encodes CSATPHEVAGISEQFF.

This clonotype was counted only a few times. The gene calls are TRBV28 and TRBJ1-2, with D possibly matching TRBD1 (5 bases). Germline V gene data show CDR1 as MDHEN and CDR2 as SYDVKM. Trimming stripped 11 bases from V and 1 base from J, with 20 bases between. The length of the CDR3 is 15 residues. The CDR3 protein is CASFGGRVDNYGYTF. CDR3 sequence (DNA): TGTGCCTCCTTTGGAGGCAGGGTGGATAACTATGGCTACACCTTC.

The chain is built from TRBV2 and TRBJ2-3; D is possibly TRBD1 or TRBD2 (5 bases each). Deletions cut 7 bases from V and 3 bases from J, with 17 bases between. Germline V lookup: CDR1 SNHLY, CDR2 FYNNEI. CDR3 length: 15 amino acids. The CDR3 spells CASTSRGRSTDTQYF. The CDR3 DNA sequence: TGTGCCAGCACCAGTCGGGGCAGGAGTACAGATACGCAGTATTTT. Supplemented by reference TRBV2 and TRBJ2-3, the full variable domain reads EPEVTQTPSHQVTQMGQEVILRCVPISNHLYFYWYRQILGQKVEFLVSFYNNEISEKSEIFDDQFSVERPDGSNFTLKIRSTKLEDSAMYFCASTSRGRSTDTQYFGPGTRLTVL.

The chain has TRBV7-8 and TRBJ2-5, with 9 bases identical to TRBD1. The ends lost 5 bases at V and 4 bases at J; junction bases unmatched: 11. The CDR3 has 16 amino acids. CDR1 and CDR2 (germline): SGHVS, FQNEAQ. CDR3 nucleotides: TGTGCCAGCAGCCTCCACTCCGGGACAGGGCGAGAGACCCAGTACTTC. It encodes CASSLHSGTGRETQYF.

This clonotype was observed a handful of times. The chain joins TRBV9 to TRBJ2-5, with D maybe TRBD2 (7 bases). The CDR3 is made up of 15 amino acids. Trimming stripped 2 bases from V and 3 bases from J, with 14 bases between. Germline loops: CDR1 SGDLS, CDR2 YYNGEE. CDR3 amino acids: CASSVRGAGEETQYF. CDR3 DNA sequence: TGTGCCAGCAGCGTCAGGGGCGCGGGAGAAGAGACCCAGTACTTC.

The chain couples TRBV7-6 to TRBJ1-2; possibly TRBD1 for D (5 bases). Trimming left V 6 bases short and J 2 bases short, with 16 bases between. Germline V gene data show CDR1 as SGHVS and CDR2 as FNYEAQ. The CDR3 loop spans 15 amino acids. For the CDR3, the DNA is TGTGCCAGCAGTTCGGGGCTGGAGATGAACTATGGCTACACCTTC. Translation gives CASSSGLEMNYGYTF.

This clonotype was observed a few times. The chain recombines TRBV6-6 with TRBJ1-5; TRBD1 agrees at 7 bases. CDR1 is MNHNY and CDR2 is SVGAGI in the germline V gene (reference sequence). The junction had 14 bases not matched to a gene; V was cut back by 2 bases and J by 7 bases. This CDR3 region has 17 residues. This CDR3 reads CASSYPDATGIRQPQHF. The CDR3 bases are TGTGCCAGCAGTTACCCCGACGCGACAGGGATTAGACAGCCCCAGCATTTT.

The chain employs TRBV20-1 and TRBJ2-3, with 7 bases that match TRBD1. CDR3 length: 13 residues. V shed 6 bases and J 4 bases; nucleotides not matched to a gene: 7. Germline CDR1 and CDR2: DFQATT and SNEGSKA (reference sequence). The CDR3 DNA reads TGCAGTGCGGGGGACAGAAACGCAGATACGCAGTATTTT. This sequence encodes CSAGDRNADTQYF.

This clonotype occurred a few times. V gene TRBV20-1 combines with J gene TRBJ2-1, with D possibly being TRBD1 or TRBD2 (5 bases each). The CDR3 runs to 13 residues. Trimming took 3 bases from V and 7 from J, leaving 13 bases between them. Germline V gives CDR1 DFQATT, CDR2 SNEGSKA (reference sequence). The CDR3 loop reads CSARAGGNNEQFF. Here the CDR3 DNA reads TGCAGTGCTAGGGCTGGGGGAAATAATGAGCAGTTCTTC.

The CDR3 DNA reads as TGTGCCAGCAGCTTGCTAGGCGGGGGGCCCTACAATGAGCAGTTCTTC. Amino acids: CASSLLGGGPYNEQFF. The V call is TRBV7-3, the J call TRBJ2-1; 8 nucleotides align to TRBD2. The germline CDR1 and CDR2 sequences are SGHTA and FQGTGA. With V trimmed by 3 bases and J by 2 bases, 6 bases remained unmatched. The CDR3 consists of 16 residues.

CDR3 DNA: TGTGCCAGCAGCTTAAATCGGGACAGAGACTACGAGCAGTACTTC. It encodes CASSLNRDRDYEQYF. The chain combines TRBV7-2 with TRBJ2-7; 7 nucleotides match TRBD1. Germline values: CDR1 SGHTA, CDR2 FQGNSA. The CDR3 consists of 15 residues. The V segment lost 2 bases and the J segment 3 bases; nucleotides outside the gene matches: 7.

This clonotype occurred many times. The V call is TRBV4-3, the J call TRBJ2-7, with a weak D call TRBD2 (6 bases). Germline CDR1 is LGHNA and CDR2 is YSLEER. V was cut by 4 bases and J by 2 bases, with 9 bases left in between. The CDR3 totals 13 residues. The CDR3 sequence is CASSRDLAYEQYF. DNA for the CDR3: TGCGCCAGCAGCCGGGACTTAGCCTACGAGCAGTACTTC.

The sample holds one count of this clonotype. The chain's CDR3 is CASSRARVRGETQYF. The DNA for the CDR3 is TGTGCCAGCTCGAGGGCAAGGGTCCGGGGAGAGACCCAGTACTTC. The rearrangement uses TRBV2 and TRBJ2-5; the D gene is possibly TRBD2 (5 bases). V gave up 8 bases and J gave up 4 bases, with 20 bases separating them. The CDR3 extends over 15 amino acids. CDR1 and CDR2 from the germline V gene are SNHLY and FYNNEI.

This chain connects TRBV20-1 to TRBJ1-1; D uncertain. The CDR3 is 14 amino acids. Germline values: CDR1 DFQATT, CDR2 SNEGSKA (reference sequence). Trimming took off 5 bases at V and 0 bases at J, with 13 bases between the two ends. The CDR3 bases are TGCAGTGCTGTGGGTGCGGGCTTGAACACTGAAGCTTTCTTT. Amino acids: CSAVGAGLNTEAFF.